This TCR beta chain was documented in a study of T cell repertoires in cytomegalovirus infection. Overall study context: Indications of both CMV infection and matching HLA type were provided by public TCR beta signatures.

Findings and limits, study-wide: Dominating the ex vivo response were TCR beta clonotypes that were CMV-specific and HLA-C-restricted.

The CDR3 has 16 residues. V lost 3 bases to trimming and J lost 5 bases, with 17 bases between them. The germline V gene has CDR1 PRHDT and CDR2 FYEKMQ (reference sequence). In TCRdb, the reads were re-called with MiXCR into one record per CDR3 protein. Here the sample spans about 920,000 distinct CDR3 sequences, roughly 30% being singletons. This clonotype was recorded a few times. Its antigen is currently unknown. The TCR originated in a human donor in good health (CMV status not recorded). Some clones in this sample may be carry-over from other donors' samples. This rearrangement joins TRBV13 to TRBJ2-1; maybe TRBD1 (6 bases). The sample was cultured CD8+ T cells from PBMCs, taken from culture after CMV antigen stimulation. The CDR3 here is CASSFLDRSAHNEQFF. The CDR3 region has the DNA TGTGCCAGCAGCTTCCTCGACAGGTCGGCCCACAATGAGCAGTTCTTC.